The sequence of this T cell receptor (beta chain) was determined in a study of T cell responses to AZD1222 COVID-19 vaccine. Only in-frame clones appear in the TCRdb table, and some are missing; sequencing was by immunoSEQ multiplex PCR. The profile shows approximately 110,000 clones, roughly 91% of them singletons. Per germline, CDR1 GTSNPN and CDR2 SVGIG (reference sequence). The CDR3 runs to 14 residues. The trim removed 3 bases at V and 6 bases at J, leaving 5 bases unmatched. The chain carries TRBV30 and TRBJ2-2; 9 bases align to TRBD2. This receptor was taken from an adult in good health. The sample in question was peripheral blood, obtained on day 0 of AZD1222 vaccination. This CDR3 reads CAWRPLAGPGELFF. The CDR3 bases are TGTGCCTGGAGGCCCCTAGCGGGACCCGGGGAGCTGTTTTTT.